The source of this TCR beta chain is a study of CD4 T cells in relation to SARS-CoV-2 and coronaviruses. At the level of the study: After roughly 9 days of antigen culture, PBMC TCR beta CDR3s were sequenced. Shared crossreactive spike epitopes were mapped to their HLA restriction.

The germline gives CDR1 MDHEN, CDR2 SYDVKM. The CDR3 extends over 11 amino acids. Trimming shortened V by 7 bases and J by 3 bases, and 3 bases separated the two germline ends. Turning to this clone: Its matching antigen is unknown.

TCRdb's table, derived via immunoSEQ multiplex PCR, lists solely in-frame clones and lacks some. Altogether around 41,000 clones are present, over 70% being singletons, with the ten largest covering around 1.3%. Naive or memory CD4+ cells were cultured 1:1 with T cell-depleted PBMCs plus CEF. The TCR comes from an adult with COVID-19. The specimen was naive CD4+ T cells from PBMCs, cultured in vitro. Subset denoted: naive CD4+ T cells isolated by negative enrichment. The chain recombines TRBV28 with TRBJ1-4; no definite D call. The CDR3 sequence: CASTSNEKLFF. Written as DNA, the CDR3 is TGTGCCAGCACTTCTAATGAAAAACTGTTTTTT.